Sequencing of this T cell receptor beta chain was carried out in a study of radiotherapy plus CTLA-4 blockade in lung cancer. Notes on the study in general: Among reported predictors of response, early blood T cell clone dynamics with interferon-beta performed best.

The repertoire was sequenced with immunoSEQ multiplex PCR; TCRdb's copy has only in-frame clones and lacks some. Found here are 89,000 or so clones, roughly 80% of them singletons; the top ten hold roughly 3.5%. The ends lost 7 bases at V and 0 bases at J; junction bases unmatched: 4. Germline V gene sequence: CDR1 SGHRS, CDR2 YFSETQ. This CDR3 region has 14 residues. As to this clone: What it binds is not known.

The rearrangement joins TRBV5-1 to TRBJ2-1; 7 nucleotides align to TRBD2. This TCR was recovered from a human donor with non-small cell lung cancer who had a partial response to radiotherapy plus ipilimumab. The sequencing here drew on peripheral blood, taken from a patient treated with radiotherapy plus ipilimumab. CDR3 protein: CASGGGDSYNEQFF. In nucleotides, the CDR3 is TGCGCCAGCGGGGGAGGGGACTCCTACAATGAGCAGTTCTTC.